Below, 7 T cell receptor beta chains from the same sample are listed, as sequenced in a study of blood T cell repertoires in COVID-19. The method was immunoSEQ multiplex PCR; TCRdb's version includes in-frame clones alone and lacks a portion of them. Among hundreds of thousands of clones listed, more than 85% were seen once. Sample: PBMCs or T cells enriched from blood (not recorded which). Every receptor here comes from a woman between 50 and 59 years old who had recovered from COVID-19.

V is TRBV3-1 (or the pseudogene TRBV3-2) and J is TRBJ2-3; TRBD2 agrees at 12 bases. This CDR3 contains 15 residues. J was trimmed by 4 bases and V by 3 bases; bases with no gene match: 2. Germline V lookup: CDR1 LGHDT, CDR2 YNNKEL (reference sequence). CDR3: CASSQTSGSADTQYF. In DNA form, the CDR3 reads TGTGCCAGCAGCCAGACTAGCGGGAGTGCAGATACGCAGTATTTT.

The chain combines TRBV5-6 with TRBJ1-1; D is unclear. Germline V gene data show CDR1 as SGHDT and CDR2 as YYEEEE. Trimming removed 5 bases from V and 4 bases from J, with 18 bases in between. The CDR3 totals 15 residues. The CDR3 DNA is TGTGCCAGCAGTCCCAGCCTCGGACGGGGCACTGAAGCTTTCTTT. Its translation: CASSPSLGRGTEAFF.

The chain uses TRBV28 and TRBJ1-5, with D perhaps TRBD1 (6 bases). Trimming left V 6 bases short and J 0 bases short, with 15 bases between. CDR1 MDHEN and CDR2 SYDVKM come from the germline V gene. The length of the CDR3 is 16 residues. This chain's CDR3 is CASRTGFYLSNQPQHF. The CDR3 bases are TGTGCCAGCAGAACAGGGTTCTACCTTAGCAATCAGCCCCAGCATTTT.

J is TRBJ2-1 and V is TRBV18; 9 bases match TRBD2. The CDR3 has 16 amino acids. Trimming removed 3 bases from V and 9 bases from J; junction bases left unmatched: 12. Germline CDR1 KGHSH, CDR2 LQKENI. CDR3 region: CASSPSGAGGGGEQFF. CDR3 nucleotide sequence: TGTGCCAGCTCACCCTCCGGCGCGGGAGGGGGAGGTGAGCAGTTCTTC. Full variable domain (remainder filled in from reference TRBV18 and TRBJ2-1): NAGVMQNPRHLVRRRGQEARLRCSPMKGHSHVYWYRQLPEEGLKFMVYLQKENIIDESGMPKERFSAEFPKEGPSILRIQQVVRGDSAAYFCASSPSGAGGGGEQFFGPGTRLTVL.

The chain uses TRBV18 and TRBJ1-2; D is ambiguous. CDR3 length: 15 residues. Germline V lookup: CDR1 KGHSH, CDR2 LQKENI. The V end lost 0 bases, the J end lost 1 base, and 9 bases lay between the germline ends. CDR3 region: CASSPPIRVNYGYTF. The CDR3 DNA sequence: TGTGCCAGCTCACCACCAATTCGGGTTAACTATGGCTACACCTTC.

This chain joins TRBV5-5 and TRBJ1-2; no firm D call. V lost 2 bases to trimming and J lost 0 bases, with 8 bases between them. The germline gives CDR1 SGHKS, CDR2 YYEKEE (reference sequence). This CDR3 spans 14 amino acids. The CDR3 region is CASSFATPNYGYTF. DNA for the CDR3: TGTGCCAGCAGCTTCGCGACACCTAACTATGGCTACACCTTC.

The J gene is TRBJ1-2, the V gene TRBV10-3; a possible D gene is TRBD1 (6 bases). The ends were cut back, 2 bases at V and 6 bases at J, with 10 bases in the middle. The germline CDR1 and CDR2 sequences are ENHRY and SYGVKD. The CDR3 covers 13 residues. The CDR3 sequence: CAISEEGGNGYTF. The CDR3 DNA reads TGTGCCATCAGTGAGGAGGGGGGGAATGGCTACACCTTC.